The T cell receptor beta chain described here comes from a study of memory B cells and T cells in multiple sclerosis. Study findings and constraints: Shared clonotype counts depended on differing compartment clone-set sizes and were normalized.

The table came from immunoSEQ multiplex PCR; TCRdb's copy has only in-frame clones and leaves some out. Here the sample spans 9,500 to 15,000 clones, approximately 84% being singletons. Separate sequencing covered autoproliferating (CFSE-dim) and non-proliferating (CFSE-high) T cells from stimulus-free culture. Pooled replicate wells came from around 5x10^7 CFSE-labeled PBMCs cultured around seven days without stimulus. PBMCs were labeled with around 0.5 uM CFSE and cultured without exogenous stimuli. Note on this clone: The target antigen is unknown.

The sequenced sample consisted of PBMCs from blood kept in culture. This receptor was identified in a human donor with multiple sclerosis.

The CDR3 coding sequence is TGTGCCAGCAGCTTAAATGTCCGGACTGACTCTGGGGCCAACGTCCTGACTTTC. Protein sequence: CASSLNVRTDSGANVLTF. J is TRBJ2-6 and V is TRBV11-2; possibly TRBD2 for D (5 bases). CDR1 SGHAT and CDR2 FQNNGV come from the germline V gene. The CDR3 loop spans 18 amino acids. The germline V and J ends were trimmed by 2 bases and 0 bases, with 14 bases remaining between them.